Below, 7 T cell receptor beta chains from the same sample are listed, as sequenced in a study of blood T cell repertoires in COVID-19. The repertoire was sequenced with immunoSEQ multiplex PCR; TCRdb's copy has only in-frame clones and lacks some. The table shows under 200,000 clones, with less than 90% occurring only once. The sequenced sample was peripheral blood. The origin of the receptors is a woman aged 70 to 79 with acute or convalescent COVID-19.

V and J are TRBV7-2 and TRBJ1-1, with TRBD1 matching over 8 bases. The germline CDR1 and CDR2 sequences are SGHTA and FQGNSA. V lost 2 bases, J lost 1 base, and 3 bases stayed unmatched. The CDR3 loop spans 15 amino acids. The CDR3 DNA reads TGTGCCAGCAGCTTATATGGGACAGGGAACACTGAAGCTTTCTTT. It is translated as CASSLYGTGNTEAFF.

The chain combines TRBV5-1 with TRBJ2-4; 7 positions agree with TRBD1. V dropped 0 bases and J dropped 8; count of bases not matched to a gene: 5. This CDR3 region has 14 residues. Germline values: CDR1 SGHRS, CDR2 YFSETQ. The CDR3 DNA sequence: TGCGCCAGCAGCTTGGTAGGGGGCGCGGACATTCAGTACTTC. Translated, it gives CASSLVGGADIQYF.

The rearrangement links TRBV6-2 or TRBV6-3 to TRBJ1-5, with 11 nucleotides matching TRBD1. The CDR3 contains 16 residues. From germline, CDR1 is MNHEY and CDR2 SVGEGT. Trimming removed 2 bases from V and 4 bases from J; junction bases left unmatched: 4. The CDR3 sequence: CASSYPGTGGNQPQHF. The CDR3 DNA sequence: TGTGCCAGCAGTTACCCGGGGACAGGGGGGAATCAGCCCCAGCATTTT.

The CDR3 nucleotides are TGTGCCAGCAGTTTTGGACTACAAGAGACCCAGTACTTC. Encoded protein: CASSFGLQETQYF. This chain connects TRBV12-3 or TRBV12-4 to TRBJ2-5; weak D call: TRBD2 (6 bases). The germline V and J ends were trimmed by 3 bases and 2 bases, with 7 bases remaining between them. The CDR3 totals 13 residues.

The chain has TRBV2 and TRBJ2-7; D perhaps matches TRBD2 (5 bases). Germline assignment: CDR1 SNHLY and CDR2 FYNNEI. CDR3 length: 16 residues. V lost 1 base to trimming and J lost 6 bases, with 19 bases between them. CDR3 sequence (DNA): TGTGCCAGCAGTGAAGTAGGCGGAGGTTACACGGGCGAGCAGTACTTC. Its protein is CASSEVGGGYTGEQYF.

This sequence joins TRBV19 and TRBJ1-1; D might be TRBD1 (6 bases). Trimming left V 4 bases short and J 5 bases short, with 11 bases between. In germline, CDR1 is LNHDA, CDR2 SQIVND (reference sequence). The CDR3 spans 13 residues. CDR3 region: CASSTIQGTEAFF. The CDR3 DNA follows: TGTGCCAGTAGTACAATTCAGGGGACTGAAGCTTTCTTT.

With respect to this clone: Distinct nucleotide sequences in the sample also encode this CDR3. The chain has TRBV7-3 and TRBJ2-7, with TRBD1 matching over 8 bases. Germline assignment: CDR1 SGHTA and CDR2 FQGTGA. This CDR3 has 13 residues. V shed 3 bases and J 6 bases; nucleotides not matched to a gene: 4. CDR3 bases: TGTGCCAGCAGCTTGACAGGGGCGGGCGAGCAGTACTTC. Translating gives CASSLTGAGEQYF.